This T cell receptor beta chain was captured in a study of T cell responses to AZD1222 COVID-19 vaccine. Whole-study findings and limits: In all cases, repertoires were sampled only after the peak T cell response. Close to half of all spike-specific TCRs reportedly target regions of the variants that are unmutated. Donor demographics were predominantly white British with a female majority; clonal diversity may be underestimated. Elevations in Spike-specific TCR breadth and depth followed administration of two AZD1222 doses.

As to this clone: What it recognizes is unknown.

Libraries were prepared by immunoSEQ multiplex PCR; TCRdb keeps only in-frame clonotypes and omits some of them. There are about 50,000 clones in the sample; approximately 80% occur only once, and roughly 5.1% lies in the top ten. The V end lost 6 bases, the J end lost 7 bases, and 13 bases lay between the germline ends. CDR3 length equals 13 residues. Per the germline V gene, CDR1 is MNHEY and CDR2 is SVGAGI. Sequenced here: peripheral blood, sampled 28 days after the second AZD1222 dose. The clonotype originates from an adult who received the AZD1222 COVID-19 vaccine. V is TRBV6-5 and J is TRBJ2-1; D gene ambiguous. The CDR3 DNA reads as TGTGCCAGCAGCAACTCATCGTGGAATGAGCAGTTCTTC. It translates to CASSNSSWNEQFF.